The 6 T cell receptor beta chains below were found in one sample sequenced in a study of T cells in Graves' hyperthyroidism and ophthalmopathy. TCR beta CDR3 sequences were amplified from RNA transcripts. With the HTBI primer set, the TCR CDR3 went through a first round of RT-PCR. TCRdb processed the multiplex PCR reads anew with MiXCR; each CDR3 protein has one entry. Seen here are about 420,000 distinct CDR3 sequences, 15% to 19% observed once, and the top ten hold approximately 14%. The source material was blood. These receptors all come from a woman aged 18-30 years with Graves' hyperthyroidism.

This clonotype has at least ten counts. The rearrangement joins TRBV5-5 to TRBJ2-4; no reliable D call. The CDR3 has 15 residues. V dropped 5 bases and J dropped 0 bases, with 12 bases sitting between them. Per germline, CDR1 SGHKS and CDR2 YYEKEE (reference sequence). The CDR3 protein is CASSSEELAKNIQYF. The CDR3, as DNA: TGTGCCAGCAGTTCAGAGGAACTAGCCAAAAACATTCAGTACTTC.

The V gene is TRBV7-2, the J gene TRBJ1-4, with D perhaps TRBD1 (5 bases). Germline V gene data show CDR1 as SGHTA and CDR2 as FQGNSA. V lost 5 bases and J 8 bases, leaving 15 bases between the germline ends. The CDR3 totals 14 residues. CDR3 amino acids: CASSEGGGGEKLFF. CDR3 in DNA: TGTGCCAGCAGCGAAGGCGGGGGGGGAGAAAAACTGTTTTTT.

This clonotype was seen repeatedly, ten times or more. The CDR3 reads CASSQESGGTKYEQYF. The CDR3 DNA follows: TGCGCCAGCAGCCAAGAATCTGGGGGCACGAAATACGAGCAGTACTTC. V and J are TRBV4-1 and TRBJ2-7; tentative D call: TRBD1 (6 bases). Germline CDR1 and CDR2: MGHRA and YSYEKL. The CDR3 totals 16 residues. Trimming stripped 0 bases from V and 4 bases from J, with 16 bases between.

This sequence joins TRBV5-1 and TRBJ2-7; TRBD2 aligns across 7 bases. V dropped 4 bases and J dropped 7; count of bases not matched to a gene: 8. The CDR3 spans 13 residues. In germline, CDR1 is SGHRS, CDR2 YFSETQ. This chain's CDR3 is CASSPTGGGEQYF. Written as DNA, the CDR3 is TGCGCCAGCAGCCCTACTGGGGGGGGAGAGCAGTACTTC.

This clonotype appeared a few times. This chain connects TRBV19 to TRBJ2-2; weak D call: TRBD2 (5 bases). CDR1 and CDR2 (germline): LNHDA, SQIVND (reference sequence). The CDR3 contains 18 residues. V lost 3 bases, J lost 0 bases, and 17 bases lay in between. The CDR3 sequence is CASSIRWSLGANTGELFF. The CDR3 bases are TGTGCCAGTAGTATCCGCTGGAGTCTGGGAGCGAACACCGGGGAGCTGTTTTTT.

In this sample, this clonotype turned up many times. This chain uses TRBV6-2 or TRBV6-3 with TRBJ2-1, with unresolved D. The V gene's germline CDR1 is MNHEY and CDR2 SVGEGT. The CDR3 extends over 12 amino acids. V shed 5 bases and J shed 6 bases, with 8 bases lying between them. CDR3 coding DNA: TGTGCCAGCAGTGCGACGGCCAATGAGCAGTTCTTC. Translating gives CASSATANEQFF.